This T cell receptor (beta chain) was found in a study of regulatory T cells in long-lasting Graves disease. Study details: Those Graves' patients who were newly diagnosed had been on antithyroid drugs under 3 months. Study results and limitations: The researchers studied only peripheral blood, not thyroid tissue.

Note on this clonotype: What it binds is unknown.

Researchers made TCR beta libraries by using iRepertoire HTBI primers and running Arm-PCR on CDR3 regions. From the multiplex PCR reads, TCRdb called clonotypes with MiXCR, one entry per CDR3 protein. The table shows about 430,000 distinct CDR3 sequences, with 15% occurring only once. CDR3 length equals 12 residues. CDR1 is MNHEY and CDR2 is SVGEGT in the germline V gene. V was trimmed by 6 bases and J by 6 bases, leaving 8 bases between them. Time point indicated: newly diagnosed GD, antithyroid drugs for less than 3 months. The TCR library was made from RNA extracted from PBMCs. The data also belong to a second study, concerning T cells in Graves' hyperthyroidism and ophthalmopathy. That investigation notes: Initially, a first-round RT-PCR of the TCR CDR3 employed the HTBI primer set.

Sequences were derived from peripheral blood mononuclear cells (PBMCs), sampled at new diagnosis, from a patient treated with antithyroid drugs. This sequence joins TRBV6-2 or TRBV6-3 and TRBJ2-2; TRBD1 might be the D (6 bases). This sequence was found in a woman in her thirties or forties with Graves disease. The CDR3 DNA reads TGTGCCAGCAGGAAGGGGGCCGGGGAGCTGTTTTTT. Amino acid sequence: CASRKGAGELFF.